The 21 T cell receptor beta chains below were found in one sample sequenced in a study of blood T cell repertoires in COVID-19 (TCRdb year 2020). Library method: the immunoSEQ multiplex PCR assay. TCRdb holds this immuneACCESS table with in-frame rearrangements only. Some clones are missing; in checked studies, unresolved V genes explain under half, and the rest has no known cause. The table for this sample lists 310,000 or so clones; about nine tenths of them were counted only once. In total, the top ten clones hold about 2% of the sample. The sequenced sample was peripheral blood. Source of these receptors: a woman in her 30s with COVID-19, enrolled during active disease.

The chain employs TRBV19 and TRBJ1-3; D uncertain. Trimming took off 3 bases at V and 0 bases at J, with 15 bases between the two ends. The CDR3 totals 17 residues. Germline CDR1 LNHDA, CDR2 SQIVND (reference sequence). The CDR3 is CASSIMYTRLSGNTIYF. Here the CDR3 DNA reads TGTGCCAGTAGTATTATGTACACCCGCCTCTCTGGAAACACCATATATTTT.

The chain recombines TRBV28 with TRBJ1-1, with 9 bases lining up with TRBD1. Unmatched junction bases numbered 8, after V lost 1 base and J lost 8 bases. The CDR3 spans 15 residues. Per the germline V gene, CDR1 is MDHEN and CDR2 is SYDVKM. The CDR3 here is CASSLFRTGVREAFF. The CDR3 bases are TGTGCCAGCAGTTTATTTCGGACAGGGGTTCGGGAAGCTTTCTTT.

This clone was found many times. The gene calls are TRBV19 and TRBJ2-5; 7 bases match TRBD1. Germline lookup yields CDR1 LNHDA and CDR2 SQIVND (reference sequence). The CDR3 extends over 15 amino acids. V shed 3 bases and J 4 bases; nucleotides not matched to a gene: 8. The DNA for the CDR3 is TGTGCCAGTAGTATGATGGCGACAGGGTCAGAGACCCAGTACTTC. Protein: CASSMMATGSETQYF.

V and J are TRBV24-1 and TRBJ2-1; 13 bases fit TRBD2. This CDR3 has 16 amino acids. With V trimmed by 4 bases and J by 6 bases, 5 bases remained unmatched. The germline V gene has CDR1 KGHDR and CDR2 SFDVKD. The CDR3 loop reads CATSDPTSGRANEQFF. As DNA, the CDR3 is TGTGCCACCAGTGACCCCACTAGCGGGAGGGCCAATGAGCAGTTCTTC.

The chain employs TRBV6-4 and TRBJ1-5; no definite D call. This CDR3 is built from 15 residues. CDR1 and CDR2 (germline): MRHNA, SNTAGT. Trimming stripped 6 bases from V and 4 bases from J, with 16 bases between. CDR3 bases: TGTGCCAGCAGCGCCGTTGAGGGCGCAAATCAGCCCCAGCATTTT. As protein: CASSAVEGANQPQHF.

J is TRBJ1-4 and V is TRBV24-1; 7 positions agree with TRBD1. With 5 bases clipped from V and 6 bases from J, the junction kept 8 bases outside the gene matches. The germline gives CDR1 KGHDR, CDR2 SFDVKD. The CDR3 is 15 amino acids. The CDR3 is CATSARQGMDEKLFF. The CDR3, as DNA: TGTGCCACCAGTGCCCGACAGGGTATGGATGAAAAACTGTTTTTT.

This sequence joins TRBV5-4 and TRBJ1-1; 7 positions agree with TRBD1. Germline loops: CDR1 SGHNT, CDR2 YYREEE (reference sequence). The CDR3 is 15 amino acids. V was pared by 7 bases and J by 0 bases, with 9 bases of the junction left unmatched. The CDR3 here is CASARGGTVNTEAFF. In DNA, the CDR3 is TGTGCCAGCGCCCGAGGGGGGACAGTGAACACTGAAGCTTTCTTT.

Comments on this clone: Different DNA sequences within this sample yield the same CDR3. The chain has TRBV12-3 or TRBV12-4 and TRBJ2-7, with no clear D. V lost 5 bases and J lost 4, with 9 bases in between. The CDR3 totals 12 residues. This CDR3 reads CASSLSLYEQYF. In nucleotides, the CDR3 is TGTGCCAGCAGTCTGAGCCTTTACGAGCAGTACTTC.

Comment on this clone: This sample also contains other DNA sequences that code for the same CDR3. V usage is TRBV9 and J usage is TRBJ1-5; the D is unclear. Trimming cost V 0 bases and J 4 bases, with 8 bases left between them. Germline CDR1 and CDR2: SGDLS and YYNGEE. The CDR3 is 14 amino acids. The CDR3 is CASSVGTDNQPQHF. The CDR3 bases are TGTGCCAGCAGCGTAGGGACTGATAATCAGCCCCAGCATTTT.

This clone was found once. This sequence joins TRBV25-1 and TRBJ1-2, with TRBD1 identical over 8 bases. This CDR3 has 16 residues. Per germline, CDR1 MGHDK and CDR2 SYGVNS. Losses at the gene ends were 1 base for V and 3 bases for J; bases not matched to a gene: 7. The CDR3, as DNA: TGTGCCAGCAGTGAATCCGTAAAGGGACAGGACTATGGCTACACCTTC. The encoded protein is CASSESVKGQDYGYTF.

V is TRBV6-5 and J is TRBJ2-1; 9 bases align to TRBD2. The J segment lost 7 bases and the V segment lost 6 bases, leaving 4 bases of the junction unmatched. Germline V gives CDR1 MNHEY, CDR2 SVGAGI. This CDR3 contains 13 residues. The CDR3 spells CASRAGGGNEQFF. CDR3 coding DNA: TGTGCCAGCAGGGCGGGAGGGGGTAATGAGCAGTTCTTC.

The V gene is TRBV6-5, the J gene TRBJ2-7; 11 bases line up with TRBD2. Germline V gene data show CDR1 as MNHEY and CDR2 as SVGAGI. The CDR3 contains 15 residues. After removal of 7 bases from V and 1 base from J, the junction contained 6 bases not matched to a gene. CDR3 sequence reads: CASINIAGGSYEQYF. In nucleotides, the CDR3 is TGTGCCAGCATAAATATAGCGGGAGGGTCCTACGAGCAGTACTTC.

The CDR3: CASWMAGPNEKLFF. CDR3 nucleotide sequence: TGTGCCAGTTGGATGGCAGGGCCTAATGAAAAACTGTTTTTT. V gene TRBV19 combines with J gene TRBJ1-4; D perhaps matches TRBD1 (5 bases). Trimming left V 8 bases short and J 3 bases short, with 13 bases between. Germline V gene data show CDR1 as LNHDA and CDR2 as SQIVND (reference sequence). The length of the CDR3 is 14 residues. The full variable domain, in which reference TRBV19 and TRBJ1-4 provide the parts outside the CDR3, is DGGITQSPKYLFRKEGQNVTLSCEQNLNHDAMYWYRQDPGQGLRLIYYSQIVNDFQKGDIAEGYSVSREKKESFPLTVTSAQKNPTAFYLCASWMAGPNEKLFFGSGTQLSVL.

The V and J genes are TRBV6-1 and TRBJ2-3; TRBD2 matches at 9 bases. The CDR3 has 17 amino acids. Germline V gene data show CDR1 as MNHNS and CDR2 as SASEGT. V was clipped by 2 bases and J by 5 bases; unmatched bases: 11. The CDR3 DNA sequence: TGTGCCAGCAGTGAACAGATGAGGCGGGAGGGGGGAGATACGCAGTATTTT. As protein: CASSEQMRREGGDTQYF.

CDR3 sequence: CASSQGFSYGYTF. In nucleotides, the CDR3 is TGTGCCAGTAGCCAGGGGTTTTCGTATGGCTACACCTTC. J is TRBJ1-2 and V is TRBV19; possibly TRBD1 for D (6 bases). The CDR3 covers 13 residues. Germline assignment: CDR1 LNHDA and CDR2 SQIVND (reference sequence). V was cut by 6 bases and J by 5 bases, with 13 bases left in between.

V is TRBV5-1 and J is TRBJ2-2; 10 positions match TRBD2. The CDR3 consists of 16 residues. The V and J ends lost 0 bases and 5 bases, in that order; junction bases with no gene match: 4. Germline loops: CDR1 SGHRS, CDR2 YFSETQ. CDR3 sequence reads: CASSLGSSGSTGELFF. The DNA of the CDR3 is TGCGCCAGCAGCTTGGGGTCTAGCGGGAGTACCGGGGAGCTGTTTTTT.

The count of this clone is one. The gene calls are TRBV30 and TRBJ1-2; a possible D gene is TRBD1 (6 bases). CDR1 GTSNPN and CDR2 SVGIG come from the germline V gene (reference sequence). This CDR3 region has 13 residues. Between the trimmed V and J ends, which lost 4 bases and 7 bases, there was a span of 16 bases. The CDR3 region is CAWTSLRGGGYTF. CDR3 DNA sequence: TGTGCCTGGACCTCTCTAAGGGGGGGTGGCTACACCTTC.

V and J are TRBV12-5 and TRBJ2-2, with a weak D call TRBD1 (6 bases). The V gene lost 0 bases and the J gene lost 0 bases, with 8 bases spanning the gap. Germline V gene sequence: CDR1 LGHNT, CDR2 FRNRAP. This CDR3 contains 16 residues. The CDR3 nucleotides read TGTGCTAGTGGTTTGGTAGCAGGGGCGAACACCGGGGAGCTGTTTTTT. It specifies CASGLVAGANTGELFF. Complete variable domain (other parts from reference TRBV12-5 and TRBJ2-2): DARVTQTPRHKVTEMGQEVTMRCQPILGHNTVFWYRQTMMQGLELLAYFRNRAPLDDSGMPKDRFSAEMPDATLATLKIQPSEPRDSAVYFCASGLVAGANTGELFFGEGSRLTVL.

V gene TRBV7-2 combines with J gene TRBJ2-3; the D gene is possibly TRBD1 (5 bases). Trimming stripped 3 bases from V and 0 bases from J, with 7 bases between. Germline V lookup: CDR1 SGHTA, CDR2 FQGNSA. The CDR3 has 14 residues. CDR3 loop: CASSLDTSTDTQYF. For the CDR3, the DNA is TGTGCCAGCAGCTTGGACACTAGCACAGATACGCAGTATTTT.

V gene TRBV16 combines with J gene TRBJ1-2; D unclear. The CDR3 sequence is 12 residues long. The V gene lost 3 bases and the J gene lost 8 bases, with 10 bases spanning the gap. Germline V lookup: CDR1 KGHSY, CDR2 FQNENV. The CDR3 bases are TGTGCCAGCAGCCACACGGGAGGAGGCTACACCTTC. Protein product: CASSHTGGGYTF.

This clone has a single count. The gene calls are TRBV7-2 and TRBJ2-5, with D uncertain. Germline lookup yields CDR1 SGHTA and CDR2 FQGNSA. V was clipped by 1 base and J by 6 bases, with 12 bases between them. The CDR3 is 14 amino acids. The CDR3: CASSLVRAMKTQYF. The CDR3 DNA reads TGTGCCAGCAGCTTAGTCCGAGCGATGAAGACCCAGTACTTC.